Each of the 23 T cell receptor beta chains below was sequenced from the same sample in a study of T cell repertoires in cytomegalovirus infection (dated by TCRdb to between 2019 and 2020). These reads were obtained on an Illumina HiSeq 1500. TCRdb trimmed the raw reads at Q25, called clones with MiXCR and kept productive beta chains. Merged by CDR3 protein, the rows form single entries marked with the most common genes and DNA. In all, the sample holds some 900,000 distinct CDR3 sequences, and around a third of those were seen once. Of the sample, roughly 12% is held by the ten largest clones. The treatment or condition label on this specimen signifies: in vitro stimulation with specific CMV peptide epitopes to enrich CMV-specific T cells. Antigen specificity for these receptors is unknown. Sequenced material: cultured CD8+ T cells from PBMCs, taken from culture after CMV antigen stimulation. The receptor source for this set is a human donor in good health (CMV status not recorded). Some clones in this sample may be carry-over from other donors' samples.

This clonotype was seen more than once but under ten times. The gene calls are TRBV6-1 and TRBJ1-6, with TRBD1 matching 7 bases. This CDR3 is built from 17 residues. Germline values: CDR1 MNHNS, CDR2 SASEGT. With V trimmed by 6 bases and J by 0 bases, 8 bases remained unmatched. CDR3 DNA sequence: TGTGCCAGCAGAGACAGGGCGATGAGCTCCTATAATTCACCCCTCCACTTT. This encodes CASRDRAMSSYNSPLHF.

This sequence joins TRBV19 and TRBJ1-1; D not resolved. CDR3 length: 16 residues. Germline CDR1 LNHDA, CDR2 SQIVND (reference sequence). V dropped 2 bases and J dropped 1 base, with 14 bases sitting between them. The CDR3 here is CASSIPLRKRNTEAFF. As DNA, the CDR3 is TGTGCCAGTAGTATACCCTTGAGGAAAAGGAACACTGAAGCTTTCTTT. Full variable domain (missing parts from reference TRBV19 and TRBJ1-1): DGGITQSPKYLFRKEGQNVTLSCEQNLNHDAMYWYRQDPGQGLRLIYYSQIVNDFQKGDIAEGYSVSREKKESFPLTVTSAQKNPTAFYLCASSIPLRKRNTEAFFGQGTRLTVV.

This clonotype was picked up a small number of times. J is TRBJ2-7 and V is TRBV14, with D possibly being TRBD1 or TRBD2 (5 bases each). V shed 1 base and J shed 0 bases, with 13 bases lying between them. This CDR3 has 16 amino acids. Germline assignment: CDR1 SGHDN and CDR2 FVKESK. CDR3 sequence: CASSQGRGASSYEQYF. CDR3 DNA sequence: TGTGCCAGCAGCCAAGGGAGAGGGGCCAGCTCCTACGAGCAGTACTTC.

The chain is built from TRBV19 and TRBJ2-3, with 9 bases lining up with TRBD2. CDR1 is LNHDA and CDR2 is SQIVND in the germline V gene (reference sequence). This CDR3 has 15 residues. Trimming at V came to 7 bases and at J to 4 bases, leaving 9 bases not matched to a gene. CDR3 sequence reads: CASKPPGLAADTQYF. DNA of the CDR3: TGTGCCAGTAAGCCTCCGGGACTAGCAGCAGATACGCAGTATTTT.

The chain combines TRBV6-6 with TRBJ2-2; the D is unclear. The CDR3 loop spans 14 amino acids. In germline, CDR1 is MNHNY, CDR2 SVGAGI (reference sequence). Trimming removed 2 bases from V and 5 bases from J, with 9 bases in between. The chain's CDR3 is CASSYPSGTGELFF. DNA of the CDR3: TGTGCCAGCAGTTACCCCAGTGGAACCGGGGAGCTGTTTTTT.

This clonotype showed up just a few times. The chain recombines TRBV27 with TRBJ2-7; 9 bases are shared with TRBD1. The V gene's germline CDR1 is MNHEY and CDR2 SMNVEV (reference sequence). The CDR3 runs to 11 residues. The V and J ends lost 8 bases and 9 bases, in that order; junction bases with no gene match: 5. The CDR3 loop reads CASGTGLVQYV. The CDR3 coding sequence is TGTGCCAGCGGGACAGGGTTAGTGCAGTACGTC.

A single count supports this clonotype. Mismatch with germline at one junction end may stem from a read error. The chain carries TRBV6-6 and TRBJ1-1, with D unresolved. CDR3 length: 12 amino acids. Germline CDR1 is MNHNY and CDR2 is SVGAGI (reference sequence). The CDR3 DNA reads TGTGCCAGCACCTTGGGGAACACTGAAGCTCTCTTT. Translation: CASTLGNTEALF.

The rearrangement links TRBV9 to TRBJ2-2; TRBD1 matches 7 bases. The germline CDR1 and CDR2 sequences are SGDLS and YYNGEE. After removal of 1 base from V and 3 bases from J, the junction contained 18 bases not matched to a gene. The CDR3 covers 20 residues. This CDR3 reads CASSVRGTVTPSPYTGELFF. CDR3 coding DNA: TGTGCCAGCAGCGTACGTGGGACAGTTACCCCTAGTCCCTACACCGGGGAGCTGTTTTTT.

J is TRBJ2-7 and V is TRBV5-1; 8 bases agree with TRBD1. V dropped 1 base and J dropped 3; count of bases not matched to a gene: 9. The V gene's germline CDR1 is SGHRS and CDR2 YFSETQ. There are 16 residues in the CDR3. CDR3 residues: CASSLNYDRGYYEQYF. CDR3 nucleotide sequence: TGCGCCAGCAGCTTGAATTACGACAGGGGCTACTACGAGCAGTACTTC. Supplemented by reference TRBV5-1 and TRBJ2-7, the full variable domain reads KAGVTQTPRYLIKTRGQQVTLSCSPISGHRSVSWYQQTPGQGLQFLFEYFSETQRNKGNFPGRFSGRQFSNSRSEMNVSTLELGDSALYLCASSLNYDRGYYEQYFGPGTRLTVT.

This sequence joins TRBV10-3 and TRBJ1-2, with a tentative D call TRBD1 (6 bases). V was cut by 6 bases and J by 4 bases, with 12 bases left in between. There are 13 residues in the CDR3. Per the germline V gene, CDR1 is ENHRY and CDR2 is SYGVKD. The CDR3 loop is CAIRATGFYGYTF. CDR3 sequence (DNA): TGTGCCATCAGGGCGACAGGCTTCTATGGCTACACCTTC.

The V and J genes are TRBV7-9 and TRBJ2-2; weak D call: TRBD1 (6 bases). V lost 4 bases and J 1 base, leaving 13 bases between the germline ends. CDR1 and CDR2 (germline): SEHNR, FQNEAQ (reference sequence). This CDR3 comprises 16 residues. The CDR3 DNA reads TGTGCCAGCAGCTCCACCTACAGGGTGAACACCGGGGAGCTGTTTTTT. Translated: CASSSTYRVNTGELFF.

This clonotype was found a few times. The rearrangement uses TRBV7-9 and TRBJ2-2; D unresolved. This CDR3 contains 14 residues. Trimming took 5 bases from V and 1 from J, leaving 8 bases between them. The germline CDR1 and CDR2 sequences are SEHNR and FQNEAQ (reference sequence). The DNA for the CDR3 is TGTGCCAGCAGCCCCGCAGTGAACACCGGGGAGCTGTTTTTT. Translation: CASSPAVNTGELFF.

The chain joins TRBV24-1 to TRBJ2-5; D gene ambiguous. This CDR3 contains 14 residues. V gave up 0 bases and J gave up 1 base, with 5 bases separating them. CDR1 is KGHDR, CDR2 SFDVKD, per germline. The CDR3 sequence is CATSDLDGQETQYF. The CDR3 coding sequence is TGTGCCACCAGTGATTTGGACGGCCAAGAGACCCAGTACTTC.

This clonotype was picked up a small number of times. V is TRBV10-2 and J is TRBJ2-3; the match to TRBD2 covers 11 bases. There are 19 residues in the CDR3. Germline trimming cut 6 bases from V and 1 base from J; bases unmatched to any gene: 15. Germline assignment: CDR1 WSHSY and CDR2 SAAADI. CDR3 coding DNA: TGCGCCAGCAGCCGGTGGTGGTCTAGCGGGGGGAACGGCACAGATACGCAGTATTTT. Residues: CASSRWWSSGGNGTDTQYF.

The V gene is TRBV19, the J gene TRBJ1-2; D is ambiguous. This CDR3 is built from 12 residues. Deletions cut 10 bases from V and 4 bases from J, with 13 bases between. CDR1 is LNHDA, CDR2 SQIVND, per germline (reference sequence). DNA for the CDR3: TGTGCCACTTCGAAGGGCCTCTATGGCTACACCTTC. Encoded protein: CATSKGLYGYTF.

In nucleotides, the CDR3 is TGTGCCAGCAGCTTCGACAGGACCCTTTACAATGAGCAGTTCTTC. Translated, it gives CASSFDRTLYNEQFF. The chain is built from TRBV7-9 and TRBJ2-1; possibly TRBD1 for D (6 bases). V was clipped by 3 bases and J by 4 bases, with 13 bases between them. Germline CDR1 and CDR2: SEHNR and FQNEAQ (reference sequence). This CDR3 contains 15 residues.

In its sample, this clonotype was seen many times. The gene calls are TRBV7-9 and TRBJ2-1; 9 bases are shared with TRBD2. Losses at the gene ends were 5 bases for V and 5 bases for J; bases not matched to a gene: 4. This CDR3 contains 14 residues. Germline V gene data show CDR1 as SEHNR and CDR2 as FQNEAQ (reference sequence). CDR3 sequence reads: CASSLSGGHNEQFF. The CDR3 DNA reads TGTGCCAGCAGCCTAAGCGGGGGGCACAATGAGCAGTTCTTC. Full variable domain (outside the CDR3, taken from reference TRBV7-9 and TRBJ2-1): DTGVSQNPRHKITKRGQNVTFRCDPISEHNRLYWYRQTLGQGPEFLTYFQNEAQLEKSRLLSDRFSAERPKGSFSTLEIQRTEQGDSAMYLCASSLSGGHNEQFFGPGTRLTVL.

This clonotype was observed a handful of times. This CDR3 is CASSLRLGTDLDEKLFF. CDR3 nucleotides: TGTGCCAGCAGCTTGAGGTTGGGGACAGATCTTGATGAAAAACTGTTTTTT. This sequence joins TRBV7-2 and TRBJ1-4, with 7 bases aligning to TRBD1. The CDR3 extends over 17 amino acids. V shed 3 bases, J shed 6 bases, and the junction held 13 bases outside the gene matches. CDR1 SGHTA and CDR2 FQGNSA come from the germline V gene.

This clonotype was found a few times. This rearrangement joins TRBV7-6 to TRBJ1-2; 7 bases agree with TRBD1. The germline V gene encodes CDR1 SGHVS and CDR2 FNYEAQ. There are 16 residues in the CDR3. With V trimmed by 7 bases and J by 3 bases, 14 bases remained unmatched. The CDR3 DNA sequence: TGTGCCAGCATCGAGAGAGGGGGCCAATTGGACTATGGCTACACCTTC. It is translated as CASIERGGQLDYGYTF.

This clonotype was detected only a few times. The CDR3 DNA sequence: TGTGCCAGCAGCTCTAGGACAGGGGGCAAGGAGACCCAGTACTTC. Translated: CASSSRTGGKETQYF. This chain links TRBV7-6 with TRBJ2-5; 11 bases map to TRBD1. CDR1 SGHVS and CDR2 FNYEAQ come from the germline V gene. V trimming: 4 bases; J trimming: 5 bases; junction bases outside the gene matches: 6. The CDR3 covers 15 residues.

This clonotype was found a few times. This chain connects TRBV6-1 to TRBJ1-1; 7 bases are a match to TRBD1. After removal of 10 bases from V and 11 bases from J, the junction contained 13 bases not matched to a gene. The V gene's germline CDR1 is MNHNS and CDR2 SASEGT. The CDR3 runs 12 residues. CDR3 protein: CATFPGTEVAFF. CDR3 bases: TGTGCCACTTTTCCCGGGACAGAGGTGGCTTTCTTT.

The chain has TRBV7-6 and TRBJ1-2, with 8 bases matching TRBD1. The V segment lost 10 bases and the J segment 5 bases; nucleotides outside the gene matches: 9. The CDR3 runs to 13 residues. Germline-derived CDR1 and CDR2 are SGHVS and FNYEAQ. CDR3 amino acids: CAITQGAAYGYTF. The CDR3 DNA follows: TGTGCCATAACTCAGGGGGCTGCTTATGGCTACACCTTC. The full variable domain, rest sourced from reference TRBV7-6 and TRBJ1-2, is GAGVSQSPRYKVTKRGQDVALRCDPISGHVSLYWYRQALGQGPEFLTYFNYEAQQDKSGLPNDRFSAERPEGSISTLTIQRTEQRDSAMYRCAITQGAAYGYTFGSGTRLTVV.

The table lists this clonotype with a few counts. The V gene is TRBV7-6, the J gene TRBJ1-6; a weak D match, TRBD1 (5 bases). This CDR3 region has 15 residues. V lost 1 base, J lost 7 bases, and 11 bases lay in between. CDR1 SGHVS and CDR2 FNYEAQ come from the germline V gene. The CDR3 sequence is CASSLEWGENSPLHF. CDR3 in DNA: TGTGCCAGCAGCTTAGAATGGGGGGAGAATTCACCCCTCCACTTT.